The T cell receptor beta chain under discussion was sequenced for a study of regulatory T cells in long-lasting Graves disease. iRepertoire HTBI primers and Arm-PCR of CDR3 regions built TCR beta libraries. TCRdb ran MiXCR on the multiplex PCR reads and lists one entry per CDR3 protein. This sample has about 500,000 distinct CDR3 sequences, with about a sixth found just once. Germline CDR1 is SGHAT and CDR2 is FQNNGV. V was trimmed by 6 bases and J by 0 bases, leaving 12 bases between them. The CDR3 contains 15 residues. Time point given: newly diagnosed GD, antithyroid drugs for less than 3 months. Scientists built the TCR library using RNA that was extracted from PBMCs. The sample also formed part of further work on T cells in Graves' hyperthyroidism and ophthalmopathy. That source adds: HTBI primers were the set used in a first-round RT-PCR of the TCR CDR3.

This clonotype was sampled from a man in his forties with Graves disease. The source was peripheral blood mononuclear cells (PBMCs), collected at new diagnosis, from a patient treated with antithyroid drugs. The rearrangement joins TRBV11-2 to TRBJ1-3; unclear D gene. This chain's CDR3 is CASSGPRLSGNTIYF. The CDR3 DNA is TGTGCCAGCAGTGGACCCCGGCTCTCTGGAAACACCATATATTTT.